The 27 T cell receptor beta chains listed next were all sequenced from one sample in a study of liver allograft versus peripheral blood T cells. Study-wide background: Repertoires of T cell receptors in transplanted livers were compared with recipients' peripheral blood repertoires.

A single record per CDR3 protein comes from TCRdb applying MiXCR to the reads. The table shows some 900 distinct CDR3 sequences, with less than 20% occurring only once. These receptors all come from a human patient who had a liver transplant. The graft donor may account for some of the T cells.

By sample share, this clonotype is large (0.1 to 1%). The CDR3: CASTPIGTGGLMRQPQHF. In DNA form, the CDR3 reads TGTGCCAGCACCCCCATTGGGACAGGGGGCTTGATGAGGCAGCCCCAGCATTTT. The rearrangement joins TRBV6-1 to TRBJ1-5; 12 positions match TRBD1. J was trimmed by 7 bases and V by 7 bases; bases with no gene match: 17. Germline V gene lookup returns CDR1 MNHNS and CDR2 SASEGT. There are 18 residues in the CDR3.

By share of the sample, this clonotype is large. The chain employs TRBV6-1 and TRBJ2-7; 10 nucleotides agree with TRBD1. The CDR3 length is 14 residues. Germline-derived CDR1 and CDR2 are MNHNS and SASEGT. Germline trimming cut 5 bases from V and 11 bases from J; bases unmatched to any gene: 12. The CDR3 here is CASSKWDRGTVEYF. CDR3 nucleotides: TGTGCCAGCAGTAAGTGGGACAGGGGTACGGTCGAGTACTTC.

In this sample, this clonotype turned up a few times. The chain links TRBV12-3 or TRBV12-4 to TRBJ1-6, with D perhaps TRBD1 (6 bases). This CDR3 region has 13 residues. V dropped 8 bases and J dropped 7 bases, with 12 bases sitting between them. The CDR3 protein is CASGQHPNSPLHF. The DNA for the CDR3 is TGTGCCAGCGGACAGCACCCCAATTCACCCCTCCACTTT.

This clonotype was recorded a few times. The chain employs TRBV20-1 and TRBJ2-4; 12 nucleotides agree with TRBD1. V shed 6 bases and J 9 bases; nucleotides not matched to a gene: 6. Germline CDR1 reads DFQATT; CDR2 reads SNEGSKA (reference sequence). The CDR3 runs to 13 residues. Here the CDR3 reads CSAGGTGGTIQYF. DNA for the CDR3: TGCAGTGCGGGTGGGACAGGGGGCACCATTCAGTACTTC.

This clonotype is labeled as large. The V and J genes are TRBV6-6 and TRBJ1-5; no clear D gene. V was cut by 2 bases and J by 1 base, with 6 bases left in between. The CDR3 has 14 residues. Germline V gives CDR1 MNHNY, CDR2 SVGAGI (reference sequence). Written as DNA, the CDR3 is TGTGCCAGCAGTTACGGGCAGAGCAATCAGCCCCAGCATTTT. It translates to CASSYGQSNQPQHF.

This clonotype is labeled medium-sized. The chain combines TRBV13 with TRBJ1-1, with TRBD1 as a possible D gene (5 bases). The CDR3 spans 14 residues. V was cut by 3 bases and J by 0 bases, with 8 bases left in between. Germline loops: CDR1 PRHDT, CDR2 FYEKMQ (reference sequence). The CDR3 region has the DNA TGTGCCAGCAGCTTTGGGGGTCTGAACACTGAAGCTTTCTTT. Amino acid sequence: CASSFGGLNTEAFF.

This clonotype has a single count. This sequence joins TRBV6-2 or TRBV6-3 and TRBJ2-7; 7 bases are a match to TRBD1. Germline V CDR1 and CDR2: MNHEY, SVGEGT. The trim removed 6 bases at V and 4 bases at J, leaving 15 bases unmatched. The CDR3 loop spans 16 amino acids. The CDR3 region is CASRGRGKRGRYEQYF. CDR3 in DNA: TGTGCCAGCAGGGGGCGAGGGAAAAGGGGGCGATACGAGCAGTACTTC.

The chain has TRBV30 and TRBJ2-7, with D unresolved. CDR1 and CDR2 (germline): GTSNPN, SVGIG (reference sequence). The CDR3 totals 12 residues. The germline V and J ends were trimmed by 4 bases and 0 bases, with 7 bases remaining between them. Written as DNA, the CDR3 is TGTGCCTGGAATCGGGCCTCCTACGAGCAGTACTTC. Amino acid sequence: CAWNRASYEQYF.

Only a few counts were recorded for this clonotype. This sequence joins TRBV3-1 and TRBJ1-5; D not resolved. Germline CDR1 and CDR2: LGHDT and YNNKEL (reference sequence). This CDR3 comprises 13 residues. V gave up 1 base and J gave up 6 bases, with 7 bases separating them. CDR3 region: CASSQVGAQPQHF. The CDR3 region has the DNA TGTGCCAGCAGCCAAGTGGGAGCTCAGCCCCAGCATTTT.

The V and J genes are TRBV30 and TRBJ2-5; 8 bases map to TRBD1. Looked up from germline, CDR1 is GTSNPN and CDR2 is SVGIG (reference sequence). With 5 bases clipped from V and 3 bases from J, the junction kept 5 bases outside the gene matches. The CDR3 is made up of 13 amino acids. Here the CDR3 reads CAWDRGQKETQYF. The CDR3 nucleotides read TGTGCCTGGGACAGGGGCCAAAAAGAGACCCAGTACTTC.

In this sample, this clonotype is medium-sized (0.01 to 0.1%). This chain links TRBV20-1 with TRBJ2-6; either TRBD1 or TRBD2 may supply D (5 bases each). V lost 0 bases and J lost 2, with 11 bases in between. Germline V CDR1 and CDR2: DFQATT, SNEGSKA (reference sequence). The CDR3 totals 16 residues. CDR3 in amino acids: CSARDLGVAGANVLTF. CDR3 sequence (DNA): TGCAGTGCTAGAGATCTGGGGGTGGCTGGGGCCAACGTCCTGACTTTC.

As for this clonotype: A far larger clone differs by one base, so this is likely a read error. The chain combines TRBV6-1 with TRBJ1-4; TRBD1 agrees at 9 bases. The CDR3 covers 18 residues. From germline, CDR1 is MNHNS and CDR2 SASEGT. Germline trimming cut 4 bases from V and 4 bases from J; bases unmatched to any gene: 13. CDR3 in DNA: TGTGCCAGCAGTGCAACAGGGGGCGGGAGGAGGCTTAATGAAAAACTGTTTTTT. This encodes CASSATGGGRRLNEKLFF.

This clonotype rates as large. The V and J genes are TRBV24-1 and TRBJ2-3; a weak D match, TRBD2 (5 bases). Trimming left V 4 bases short and J 5 bases short, with 12 bases between. This CDR3 has 14 amino acids. Germline values: CDR1 KGHDR, CDR2 SFDVKD. CDR3 protein: CATSELGGRDTQYF. The CDR3 DNA reads as TGTGCCACCAGTGAACTCGGCGGGCGAGATACGCAGTATTTT.

The CDR3 reads CASSQRTGALNQPQHF. The CDR3 DNA reads TGCGCCAGCAGCCAGAGGACAGGGGCACTCAATCAGCCCCAGCATTTT. The chain has TRBV4-1 and TRBJ1-5; 9 bases agree with TRBD1. With V trimmed by 3 bases and J by 3 bases, 6 bases remained unmatched. CDR1 MGHRA and CDR2 YSYEKL come from the germline V gene. CDR3 length equals 16 residues.

V and J are TRBV19 and TRBJ1-1, with D possibly matching TRBD1 (6 bases). The V and J ends lost 7 bases and 7 bases respectively, with 19 bases between them. Germline V CDR1 and CDR2: LNHDA, SQIVND (reference sequence). The CDR3 sequence is 14 residues long. In DNA form, the CDR3 reads TGTGCCAGTACCTCCCAAAGAGGGGGTATTGAAGCTTTCTTT. It translates to CASTSQRGGIEAFF.

CDR3 region: CASSRGTLLETQYF. CDR3 bases: TGTGCCAGCAGCCGTGGGACCCTACTGGAGACCCAGTACTTC. The chain employs TRBV3-1 and TRBJ2-5; D possibly uses TRBD1 or TRBD2 (5 bases each). Germline loops: CDR1 LGHDT, CDR2 YNNKEL (reference sequence). This CDR3 has 14 residues. Trimming cost V 4 bases and J 5 bases, with 14 bases left between them.

The chain joins TRBV6-5 to TRBJ1-3; no clear D gene. With 6 bases removed from V and 0 bases from J, the gap between germline ends came to 9 bases. From germline, CDR1 is MNHEY and CDR2 SVGAGI. CDR3 length: 14 residues. The CDR3 DNA follows: TGTGCCAGCAGCGCAGCTCCCTCTGGAAACACCATATATTTT. This encodes CASSAAPSGNTIYF.

This clonotype ranks as large. This sequence joins TRBV18 and TRBJ2-7; a weak D match, TRBD1 (5 bases). Looked up from germline, CDR1 is KGHSH and CDR2 is LQKENI. This CDR3 is 15 amino acids long. V was shortened by 2 bases and J by 1 base, with 12 bases between the two germline ends. The CDR3 reads CASSPSQGWSYEQYF. The CDR3 nucleotides read TGTGCCAGCTCACCAAGCCAGGGATGGTCCTACGAGCAGTACTTC.

This clonotype is large. The chain couples TRBV10-3 to TRBJ2-1; TRBD2 aligns across 10 bases. The CDR3 extends over 14 amino acids. Germline CDR1 and CDR2: ENHRY and SYGVKD. V shed 1 base, J shed 9 bases, and the junction held 3 bases outside the gene matches. CDR3 bases: TGTGCCATCAGTGAGTGGACTAGCGGCCCTGAGCAGTTCTTC. Its translation: CAISEWTSGPEQFF.

By share, this clonotype ranks as medium-sized. CDR3 sequence: CASSPPDSLNGAFF. The CDR3 nucleotides are TGTGCCAGCTCACCTCCGGACAGTCTCAACGGAGCTTTCTTT. The chain recombines TRBV18 with TRBJ1-1; TRBD1 is a possible D gene (6 bases). This CDR3 comprises 14 residues. V lost 3 bases, J lost 10 bases, and 18 bases lay in between. The V gene's germline CDR1 is KGHSH and CDR2 LQKENI.

This clonotype is termed large. This chain links TRBV6-6 with TRBJ1-1; D unresolved. Germline CDR1 is MNHNY and CDR2 is SVGAGI (reference sequence). Trimming left V 2 bases short and J 3 bases short, with 10 bases between. The CDR3 consists of 14 residues. CDR3 sequence reads: CASSYAGLDTEAFF. As DNA, the CDR3 is TGTGCCAGCAGTTACGCCGGGCTGGACACTGAAGCTTTCTTT.

In its sample, this clonotype ranks as medium-sized. The chain employs TRBV30 and TRBJ1-2, with no clear D. In germline, CDR1 is GTSNPN, CDR2 SVGIG (reference sequence). V lost 6 bases and J lost 4, with 12 bases in between. The CDR3 has 12 residues. This chain's CDR3 is CACRAPGYGYTF. CDR3 nucleotides: TGTGCCTGTCGGGCGCCGGGCTATGGCTACACCTTC.

This clonotype is labeled as medium-sized. The gene calls are TRBV10-3 and TRBJ2-5, with no clear D. CDR3 size: 12 residues. CDR1 and CDR2 from the germline V gene are ENHRY and SYGVKD. V was clipped by 4 bases and J by 2 bases, with 5 bases between them. The chain's CDR3 is CAISVDQETQYF. Here the CDR3 DNA reads TGTGCCATCAGTGTGGATCAAGAGACCCAGTACTTC.

This clonotype is medium-sized. The chain combines TRBV20-1 with TRBJ2-1, with 15 bases aligning to TRBD2. Per the germline V gene, CDR1 is DFQATT and CDR2 is SNEGSKA (reference sequence). This CDR3 has 15 residues. With 5 bases clipped from V and 7 bases from J, the junction kept 6 bases outside the gene matches. The CDR3 protein is CSAYGTSGGRNEQFF. The CDR3 DNA follows: TGCAGTGCTTACGGGACTAGCGGGGGGCGAAATGAGCAGTTCTTC.

With regard to this clonotype: This is likely an artifact of a read error, given a far larger clone one base away. The chain employs TRBV19 and TRBJ2-1, with 9 positions matching TRBD1. In germline, CDR1 is LNHDA, CDR2 SQIVND (reference sequence). This CDR3 contains 13 residues. This CDR3 is CATGKQGAGEQFF. CDR3 DNA sequence: TGTGCTACGGGGAAACAGGGGGCTGGTGAGCAGTTCTTC.

This chain connects TRBV14 to TRBJ2-5; TRBD2 matches at 7 bases. The junction had 7 bases not matched to a gene; V was cut back by 1 base and J by 8 bases. Germline V gives CDR1 SGHDN, CDR2 FVKESK. This CDR3 region has 14 residues. The CDR3 nucleotides are TGTGCCAGCAGCCAAGGAAGCGCGGGGGTCACCCAGTACTTC. It yields the protein CASSQGSAGVTQYF.

Judged by abundance, this clonotype is large. This rearrangement joins TRBV6-6 to TRBJ1-5; maybe TRBD1 (6 bases). The germline V and J ends were trimmed by 5 bases and 0 bases, with 11 bases remaining between them. In germline, CDR1 is MNHNY, CDR2 SVGAGI (reference sequence). The CDR3 consists of 15 residues. The CDR3 nucleotides are TGTGCCAGCAGTGCCACAGGGTATAGCAATCAGCCCCAGCATTTT. The encoded protein is CASSATGYSNQPQHF.